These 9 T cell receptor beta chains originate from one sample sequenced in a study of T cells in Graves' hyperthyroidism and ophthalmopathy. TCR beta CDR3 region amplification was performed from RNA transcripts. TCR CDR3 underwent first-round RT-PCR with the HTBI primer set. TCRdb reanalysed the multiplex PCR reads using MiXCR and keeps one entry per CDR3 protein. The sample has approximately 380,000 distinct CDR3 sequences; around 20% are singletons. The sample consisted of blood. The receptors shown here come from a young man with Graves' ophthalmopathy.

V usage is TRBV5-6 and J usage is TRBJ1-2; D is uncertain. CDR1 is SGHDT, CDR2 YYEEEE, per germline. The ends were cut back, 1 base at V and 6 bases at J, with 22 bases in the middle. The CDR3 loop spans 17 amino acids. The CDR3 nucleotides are TGTGCCAGCAGCTTGCGTATATGGACCTTCATGTGGGATGGCTACACCTTC. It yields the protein CASSLRIWTFMWDGYTF.

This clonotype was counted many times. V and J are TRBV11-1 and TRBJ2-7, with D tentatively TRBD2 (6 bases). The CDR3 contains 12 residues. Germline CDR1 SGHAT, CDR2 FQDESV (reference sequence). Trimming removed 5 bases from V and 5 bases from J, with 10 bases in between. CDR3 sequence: CASSPGLHEQYF. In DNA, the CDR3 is TGTGCCAGCAGCCCGGGACTTCACGAGCAGTACTTC.

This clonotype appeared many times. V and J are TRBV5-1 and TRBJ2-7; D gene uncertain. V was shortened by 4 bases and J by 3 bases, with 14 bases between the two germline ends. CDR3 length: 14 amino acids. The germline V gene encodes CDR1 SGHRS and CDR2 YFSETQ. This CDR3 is CASSPWTDNYEQYF. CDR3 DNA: TGCGCCAGCAGCCCATGGACGGATAACTACGAGCAGTACTTC.

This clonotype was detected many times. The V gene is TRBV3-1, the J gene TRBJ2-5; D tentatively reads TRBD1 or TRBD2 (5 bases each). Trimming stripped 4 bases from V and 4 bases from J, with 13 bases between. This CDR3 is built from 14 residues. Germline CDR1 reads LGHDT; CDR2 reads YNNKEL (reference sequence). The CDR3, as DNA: TGTGCCAGCAGCCCCCTCGGGACGGGAGAGACCCAGTACTTC. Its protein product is CASSPLGTGETQYF.

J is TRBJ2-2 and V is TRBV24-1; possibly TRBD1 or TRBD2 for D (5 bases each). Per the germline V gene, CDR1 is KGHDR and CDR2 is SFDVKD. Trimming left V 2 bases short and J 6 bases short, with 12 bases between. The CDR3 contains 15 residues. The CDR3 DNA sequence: TGTGCCACCAGTGATTGGGCAGGGAGACCCGGGGAGCTGTTTTTT. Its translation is CATSDWAGRPGELFF.

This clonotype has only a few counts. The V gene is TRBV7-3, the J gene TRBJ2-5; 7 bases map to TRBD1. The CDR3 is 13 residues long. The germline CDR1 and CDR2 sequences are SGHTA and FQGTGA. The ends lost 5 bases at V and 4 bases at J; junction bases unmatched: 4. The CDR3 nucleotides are TGTGCCAGCAGCCCGGGACAGCGAGAGACCCAGTACTTC. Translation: CASSPGQRETQYF.

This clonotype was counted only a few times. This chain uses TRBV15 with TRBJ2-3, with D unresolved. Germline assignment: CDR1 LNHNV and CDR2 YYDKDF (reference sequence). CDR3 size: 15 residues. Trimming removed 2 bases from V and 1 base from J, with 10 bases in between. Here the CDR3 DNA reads TGTGCCACCAGCAGACAACACGGCGGCACAGATACGCAGTATTTT. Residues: CATSRQHGGTDTQYF.

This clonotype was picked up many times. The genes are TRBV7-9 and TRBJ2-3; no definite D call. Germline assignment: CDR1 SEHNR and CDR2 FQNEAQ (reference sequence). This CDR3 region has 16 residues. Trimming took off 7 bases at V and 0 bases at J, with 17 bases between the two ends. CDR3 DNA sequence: TGTGCCAGCATCCTAGGAACCTTTTCTAGCACAGATACGCAGTATTTT. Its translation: CASILGTFSSTDTQYF.

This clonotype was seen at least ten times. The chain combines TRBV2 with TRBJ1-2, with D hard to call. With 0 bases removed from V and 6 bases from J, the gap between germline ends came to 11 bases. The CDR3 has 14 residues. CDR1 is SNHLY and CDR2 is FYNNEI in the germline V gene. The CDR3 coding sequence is TGTGCCAGCAGTGAAGCCAAAGGACTGGATGGCTACACCTTC. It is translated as CASSEAKGLDGYTF.